Given below is one TCR beta chain in context. This record belongs to a study of shared clonotypes between healthy human individuals. Naive-designated CD8 cells lacked CD45RO, were positively enriched for CCR7, and omitted terminally differentiated effector memory CD45RA+ cells. The donors, all of them Caucasian adults, lived in Nashville, Tennessee. Assay used: immunoSEQ multiplex PCR; TCRdb lists only in-frame clones, some missing. In the table there are some 2 million clones, about 95% of which are singletons. CDR1 and CDR2 (germline): MNHEY, SMNVEV (reference sequence). Trimming cost V 5 bases and J 8 bases, with 21 bases left between them. CDR3 length: 16 residues.

V and J are TRBV27 and TRBJ1-4; a weak D match, TRBD1 (5 bases). Sequencing was done on a sample of naive CD8+ T cells sorted from blood. The clonotype originates from a man aged 18 to 30 in good health. The CDR3 DNA reads as TGTGCCAGCAGTATCGGGGCCGGTGGAGGGAGAGAAAAACTGTTTTTT. Its protein is CASSIGAGGGREKLFF.